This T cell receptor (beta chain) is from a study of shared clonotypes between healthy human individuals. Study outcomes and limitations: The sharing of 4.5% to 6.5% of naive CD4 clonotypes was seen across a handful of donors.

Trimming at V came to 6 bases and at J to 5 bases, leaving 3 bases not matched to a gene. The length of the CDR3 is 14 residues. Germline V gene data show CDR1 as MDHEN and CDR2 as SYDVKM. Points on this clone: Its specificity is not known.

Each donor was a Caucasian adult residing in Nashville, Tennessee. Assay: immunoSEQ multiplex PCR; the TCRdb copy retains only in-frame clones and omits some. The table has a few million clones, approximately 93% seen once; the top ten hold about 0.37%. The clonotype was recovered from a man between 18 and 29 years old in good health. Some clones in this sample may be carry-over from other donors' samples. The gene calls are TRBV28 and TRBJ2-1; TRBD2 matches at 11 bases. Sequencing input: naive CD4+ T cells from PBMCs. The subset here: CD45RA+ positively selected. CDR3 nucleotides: TGTGCCAGCAGCCCTAGCGGGAGGCACAATGAGCAGTTCTTC. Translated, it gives CASSPSGRHNEQFF.